This T cell receptor beta chain was found in a study of blood T cell repertoires in COVID-19. Overall study: T cells, B-cell-depleted T cells, or PBMCs provided the cDNA or gDNA that served as material.

V lost 2 bases and J 6 bases, leaving 13 bases between the germline ends. The germline V gene has CDR1 MNHEY and CDR2 SVGAGI. The CDR3 runs to 14 residues. The assay was immunoSEQ multiplex PCR, and TCRdb's table has in-frame clones only and misses some. The top ten clones hold 6.9% of a sample with 65,000 to 85,000 clones, more than 80% of them seen once. The chain uses TRBV6-5 and TRBJ1-1; D remains unclear. The clonotype originates from a human donor in a cohort sampled during active COVID-19. The sample was peripheral blood. DNA for the CDR3: TGTGCCAGCAGTTACCCCGGAGAAGCCTCTGAAGCTTTCTTT. It translates to CASSYPGEASEAFF.